This T cell receptor beta chain comes out of a study of T cell repertoires in cytomegalovirus infection. Overall study context: Carrying CMV and the relevant HLA type showed in public TCR beta signatures. Study observations and caveats: Identification of carriers of CMV plus the relevant HLA was achieved through cumulative public TCR beta family frequency.

To note about this clonotype: The antigen is unknown.

This CDR3 comprises 16 residues. The germline gives CDR1 SQVTM, CDR2 ANQGSEA. J was trimmed by 3 bases and V by 7 bases; bases with no gene match: 15. TCRdb redid the calling of the reads with MiXCR, one entry per CDR3 protein. This sample carries approximately 750,000 distinct CDR3 sequences, 35% of them seen once, and the ten largest clones take around 2.6%. Input material: PBMCs. This receptor was obtained from a human donor in good health (CMV status not recorded). Some clones in this sample may be carry-over from other donors' samples. This chain joins TRBV29-1 and TRBJ1-1; 9 bases line up with TRBD1. The CDR3 sequence: CSGRQGVDSRYTEAFF. CDR3 DNA: TGCAGCGGGAGACAGGGGGTCGATTCTAGGTACACTGAAGCTTTCTTT.